This T cell receptor beta chain was retrieved from a study of OX40 agonist ivuxolimab in advanced cancers. Study-level information: Administration of intravenous ivuxolimab to patients occurred every 2 weeks at 0.01 to 10 mg/kg.

Data came from immunoSEQ multiplex PCR; TCRdb stores just in-frame clones and leaves some out. The table lists 15,000 to 20,000 clones, approximately 72% of them singletons, with approximately 24% in the top ten. The CDR3 length is 16 residues. Germline CDR1 reads SGHVS; CDR2 reads FQNEAQ. The junction had 4 bases not matched to a gene; V was cut back by 0 bases and J by 2 bases. Sequencing used CD4+ or CD8+ T cells sorted from blood, obtained in a trial of the OX40 agonist ivuxolimab. The chain employs TRBV7-8 and TRBJ1-5, with TRBD1 matching over 7 bases. The source of this sequence is an adult with an advanced solid tumor such as melanoma, head and neck, liver or kidney cancer. CDR3 bases: TGTGCCAGCAGCTTAGCTCCAGGGGGAGGCAATCAGCCCCAGCATTTT. Its protein is CASSLAPGGGNQPQHF.